The T cell receptor (beta chain) described here comes from a study of blood T cell repertoires in COVID-19. Using immunoSEQ multiplex PCR, the repertoire was profiled, and TCRdb retains in-frame clones only, with some absent. The data contain about 270,000 clones, 85% of them seen just once; the ten biggest clones take up roughly 14%. V was cut by 2 bases and J by 6 bases, with 11 bases left in between. The CDR3 contains 14 residues. Germline V gives CDR1 SNHLY, CDR2 FYNNEI. The chain is built from TRBV2 and TRBJ2-1; a weak D match, TRBD1 (5 bases). This TCR came from a human donor in a cohort sampled during active COVID-19. Input material: peripheral blood. DNA for the CDR3: TGTGCCAGCAGTGAACCTACAGGTGTCAATGAGCAGTTCTTC. It is translated as CASSEPTGVNEQFF.